This is a list of T cell receptor beta chains from one sample in a study of PD-1 blockade in classical Hodgkin lymphoma. Produced via immunoSEQ multiplex PCR; TCRdb's table is partial and in-frame only. The data hold more than 30,000 clones, with around 90% observed a single time. The sample taken for sequencing was CD4+ T cells from blood. The receptors come from a human donor with classical Hodgkin lymphoma. CDR3s include the opening cysteine and the closing phenylalanine or tryptophan. A D gene is named only where the DNA matches it firmly. Rows may omit the clone size; those that give it use once, few, many or a size class.

TRBV10-2	14	TRBJ2-7	.	few	TGCGCCAGCCTCTCCGGGACAACCCCACGCGAGCAGTACTTC	CASLSGTTPREQYF
TRBV28	16	TRBJ1-5	.	.	TGTGCCAGCAGTTCCCAGGCCTCCGGGGGCAATCAGCCCCAGCATTTT	CASSSQASGGNQPQHF
TRBV7-2	13	TRBJ1-6	.	.	TGTGCCAGCAGCCCCCCTCGTGATTCACCCCTCCACTTT	CASSPPRDSPLHF
TRBV25-1	16	TRBJ2-5	TRBD2	.	TGTGCCAGCAGTGAGCTGGCGGGAGGGCCATCAGAGACCCAGTACTTC	CASSELAGGPSETQYF
TRBV4-1	12	TRBJ2-3	.	.	TGCGCCAGCAGCCAAGGACAAGATACGCAGTATTTT	CASSQGQDTQYF
TRBV2	14	TRBJ1-4	TRBD1	.	TGTGCCAGCAGTGTACAGGGGGAGGCTGAAAAACTGTTTTTT	CASSVQGEAEKLFF
TRBV5-1	14	TRBJ1-1	.	.	TGCGCCAGCAGGCTCCTAGAGGGGAACACTGAAGCTTTCTTT	CASRLLEGNTEAFF
TRBV30	14	TRBJ2-1	TRBD2	.	TGTGCCTGGACTGTAGCGGGAGGATGGACTGAGCAGTTCTTC	CAWTVAGGWTEQFF
TRBV9	14	TRBJ2-7	.	few	TGTGCCAGCAGCCCAGATGGTCAATCCTACGAGCAGTACTTC	CASSPDGQSYEQYF
TRBV29-1	15	TRBJ1-1	.	.	TGCAGCGTTGACTTTCTTGTTCTCAAGAACACTGAAGCTTTCTTT	CSVDFLVLKNTEAFF
TRBV5-8	15	TRBJ1-5	.	.	TGTGCCAGCAGCTTGGGACAGACTGCAAGGGAGCCCCAGCATTTT	CASSLGQTAREPQHF
TRBV4-1	18	TRBJ2-3	.	.	TGCGCCAGCAGCCGTCGGGGGGCAGACCCCACTAGCACAGATACGCAGTATTTT	CASSRRGADPTSTDTQYF
TRBV10-2	15	TRBJ2-7	TRBD1	.	TGCGCCAGCAGTTCCCGGGACAGGGTACCGTACGAGCAGTACTTC	CASSSRDRVPYEQYF
TRBV14	15	TRBJ2-1	.	.	TGTGCCAGCAGCCAAGACTGGACTAACGACAATGAGCAGTTCTTC	CASSQDWTNDNEQFF
TRBV27	13	TRBJ1-1	.	.	TGTGCCAGTGGACCCCTTGGCGGAACTGAAGCTTTCTTT	CASGPLGGTEAFF
TRBV30	15	TRBJ1-5	.	.	TGTGCCTGGAGTATACGGGGGCTAAGCAATCAGCCCCAGCATTTT	CAWSIRGLSNQPQHF
TRBV4-2	15	TRBJ2-7	TRBD2	.	TGTGCCAGCAGCCCAGAGCGGGGCCTCTCCTACGAGCAGTACTTC	CASSPERGLSYEQYF
TRBV5-6	12	TRBJ2-3	.	.	TGTGCCAGCAGCTTGATCGACAGCACGCAGTATTTT	CASSLIDSTQYF
TRBV28	12	TRBJ1-4	.	.	TGTGCCAGCGGGGCGGGGGGAATGAAACTGTTTTTT	CASGAGGMKLFF
TRBV28	13	TRBJ2-2	.	.	TGTGCCAGCAGTTTCTTAGGGCCCGGGGAGCTGTTTTTT	CASSFLGPGELFF
TRBV28	16	TRBJ1-2	TRBD1	.	TGTGCCAGCAGCCCCCGGGACAGGGAGGCGTTCGATGGCTACACCTTC	CASSPRDREAFDGYTF
TRBV7-8	16	TRBJ1-1	TRBD1	.	TGTGCCAGCAGCTGGGGGACAGGGGGCGGACACACTGAAGCTTTCTTT	CASSWGTGGGHTEAFF
TRBV11-1	17	TRBJ2-5	TRBD1	.	TGTGCCAGCAGCTTGAACTTCGGGGACAGGGGACGCGAGACCCAGTACTTC	CASSLNFGDRGRETQYF
TRBV19	11	TRBJ1-2	TRBD1	.	TGTGCCAGACCTTGGACAGGCGGCTACACCTTC	CARPWTGGYTF
TRBV5-1	16	TRBJ1-1	.	.	TGCGCCAGCAGCTTGGGATCCGGGACGGTGAACACTGAAGCTTTCTTT	CASSLGSGTVNTEAFF
TRBV27	15	TRBJ2-6	.	.	TGTGCCAGCAGTTTCAGCAGGGCAGGGGCCAACGTCCTGACTTTC	CASSFSRAGANVLTF
TRBV10-3	15	TRBJ2-1	.	once	TGTGCCATCAGTGCAGCTAGAGGGACGGGGAATGAGCAGTTCTTC	CAISAARGTGNEQFF
TRBV18	15	TRBJ1-4	.	once	TGTGCCAGCTCCCCCGCGGGGGCCACTCATGAAAAACTGTTTTTT	CASSPAGATHEKLFF
TRBV19	14	TRBJ1-2	.	.	TGTGCCAGTAGTGTGCCGAGCCCCGGGGGCGGCTACACCTTC	CASSVPSPGGGYTF
TRBV2	15	TRBJ1-5	.	.	TGTGCCAGCAGTGAGTCGTTCCGGGGGAACCAGCCCCAGCATTTT	CASSESFRGNQPQHF
TRBV7-2	13	TRBJ2-7	.	.	TGTGCCAGCAGCTTAGTACTAGTAGACGAGCAGTACTTC	CASSLVLVDEQYF
TRBV5-1	12	TRBJ1-4	.	.	TGCGCCAGCAGCTTGTCTGCAGGGAAACTGTTTTTT	CASSLSAGKLFF
TRBV5-1	16	TRBJ1-1	.	.	TGCGCCAGCAGCCCCCGGCCGGGGGGGATTGACACTGAAGCTTTCTTT	CASSPRPGGIDTEAFF